This T cell receptor beta chain is drawn from a study of T cells after somatic rescue of genetic block. TCRdb's copy holds only in-frame clones and misses some; the assay was immunoSEQ multiplex PCR. The sample lists some 68,000 clones, roughly 91% occurring once. The length of the CDR3 is 14 residues. Trimming stripped 0 bases from V and 4 bases from J, with 10 bases between. Germline CDR1 is SGDLS and CDR2 is YYNGEE. This clone was seen a few times. The clonotype originates from a man in his thirties or forties. The rearrangement links TRBV9 to TRBJ1-1; a weak D match, TRBD1 (5 bases). Sequencing input: peripheral blood mononuclear cells (PBMCs). This CDR3 is CASSVVSGSTEAFF. CDR3 coding DNA: TGTGCCAGCAGCGTAGTCTCAGGGAGCACTGAAGCTTTCTTT.